This TCR beta chain was captured by sequencing in a study of shared clonotypes between healthy human individuals. CD8 cells regarded as naive lacked CD45RO, were positively chosen for CCR7, and omitted terminally differentiated effector memory CD45RA+ cells. Profiled with immunoSEQ multiplex PCR; TCRdb holds only in-frame clones, not every one. In the table there are some 1,900,000 clones, over 85% of which are singletons. The CDR3 runs 14 residues. CDR1 and CDR2 from the germline V gene are MNHEY and SMNVEV (reference sequence). Trimming pared 6 bases from V and 6 bases from J, leaving 18 bases between.

Sequences were obtained from naive CD8+ T cells sorted from blood. The TCR sequence derives from a man aged 18 to 29 in good health. This chain uses TRBV27 with TRBJ2-7; a weak D match, TRBD1 (5 bases). The CDR3 sequence: CASRPQRGFGEQYF. CDR3 DNA sequence: TGTGCCAGCAGGCCCCAAAGGGGCTTCGGCGAGCAGTACTTC.